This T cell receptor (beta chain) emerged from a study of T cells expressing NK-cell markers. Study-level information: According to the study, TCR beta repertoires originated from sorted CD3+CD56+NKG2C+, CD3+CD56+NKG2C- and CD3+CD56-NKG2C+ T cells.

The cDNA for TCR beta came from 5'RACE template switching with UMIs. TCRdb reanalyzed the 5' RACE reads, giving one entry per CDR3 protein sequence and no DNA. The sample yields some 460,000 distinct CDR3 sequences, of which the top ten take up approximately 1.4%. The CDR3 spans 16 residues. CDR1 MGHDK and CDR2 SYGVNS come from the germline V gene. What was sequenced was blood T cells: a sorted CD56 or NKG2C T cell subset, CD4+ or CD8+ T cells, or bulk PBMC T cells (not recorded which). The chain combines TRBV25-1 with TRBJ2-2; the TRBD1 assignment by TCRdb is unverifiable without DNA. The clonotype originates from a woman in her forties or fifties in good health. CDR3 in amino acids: CASSEVRGQDTGELFF.